This entry concerns a single TCR beta chain. The sample belongs to a study of blood T cell repertoires in COVID-19. At the level of the study: Samples came from the United States, Italy and Spain, spanning acute and convalescent COVID-19. The analysed material was cDNA or gDNA that came from T cells, B-cell-depleted T cells, or PBMCs.

Per the original methods: Cell counts per sample came from amplifying reference gene primers. Produced via immunoSEQ multiplex PCR; TCRdb's table is partial and in-frame only. That table furnishes V, J and clone size, whereas the DNA furnished D and trimming. This table holds under 130,000 clones, 80% to 85% found once. The CDR3 consists of 13 residues. Germline V gene data show CDR1 as MNHEY and CDR2 as SVGAGI. Trimming cost V 4 bases and J 6 bases, with 12 bases left between them. This sequence was found in a woman older than 75 with acute or convalescent COVID-19. V usage is TRBV6-5 and J usage is TRBJ1-2, with D possibly being TRBD1 (5 bases). Material: peripheral blood. The CDR3 sequence: CASSLTVLDGYTF. The CDR3 DNA reads as TGTGCCAGCAGTTTGACAGTACTGGATGGCTACACCTTC.